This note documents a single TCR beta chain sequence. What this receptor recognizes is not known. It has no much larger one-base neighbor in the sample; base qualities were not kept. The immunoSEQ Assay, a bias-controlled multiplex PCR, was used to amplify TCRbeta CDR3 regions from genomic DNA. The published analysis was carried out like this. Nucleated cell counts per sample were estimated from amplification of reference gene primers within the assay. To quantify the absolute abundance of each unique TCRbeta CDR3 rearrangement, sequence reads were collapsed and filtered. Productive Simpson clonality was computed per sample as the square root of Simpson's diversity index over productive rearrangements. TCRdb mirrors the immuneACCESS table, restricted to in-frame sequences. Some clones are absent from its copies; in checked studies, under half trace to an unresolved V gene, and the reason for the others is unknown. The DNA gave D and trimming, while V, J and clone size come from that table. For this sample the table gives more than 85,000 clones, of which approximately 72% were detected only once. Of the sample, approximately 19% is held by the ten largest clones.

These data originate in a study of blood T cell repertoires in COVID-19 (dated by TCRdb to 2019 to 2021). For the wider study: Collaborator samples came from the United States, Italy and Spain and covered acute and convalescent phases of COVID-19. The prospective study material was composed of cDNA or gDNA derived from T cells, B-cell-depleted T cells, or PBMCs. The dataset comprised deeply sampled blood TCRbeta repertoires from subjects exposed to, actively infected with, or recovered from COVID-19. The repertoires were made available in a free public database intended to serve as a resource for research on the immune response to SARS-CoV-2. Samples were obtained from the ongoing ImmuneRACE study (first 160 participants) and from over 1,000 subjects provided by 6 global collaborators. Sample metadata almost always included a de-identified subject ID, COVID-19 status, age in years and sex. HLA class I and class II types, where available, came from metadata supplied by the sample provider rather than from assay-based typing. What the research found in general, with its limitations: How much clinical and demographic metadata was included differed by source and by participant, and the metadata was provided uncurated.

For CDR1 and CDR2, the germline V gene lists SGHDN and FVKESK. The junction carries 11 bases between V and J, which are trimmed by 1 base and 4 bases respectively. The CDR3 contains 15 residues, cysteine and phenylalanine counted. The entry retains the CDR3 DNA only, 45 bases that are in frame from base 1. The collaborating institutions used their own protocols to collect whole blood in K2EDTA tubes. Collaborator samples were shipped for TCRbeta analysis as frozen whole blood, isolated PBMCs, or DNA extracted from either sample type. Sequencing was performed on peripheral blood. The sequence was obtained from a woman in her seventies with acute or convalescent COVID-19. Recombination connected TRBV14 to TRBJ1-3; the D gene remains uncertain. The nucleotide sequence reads TGTGCCAGCAGCCAAGGGGCCGTCTCCGGAAACACCATATATTTT. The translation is CASSQGAVSGNTIYF.